The present TCR beta chain was sequenced within a study of cytomegalovirus exposure and HLA in healthy donors. Overall study results and limits: It was confirmed in vitro that a few of the CMV-associated chains were specific for CMV antigens.

PCR was performed using 60 Vbeta and 13 Jbeta primers. Some clones are missing from TCRdb's copy, which holds only in-frame ones; the method was immunoSEQ multiplex PCR. The sample has about 63,000 clones, roughly 84% seen once. CDR3 length: 17 amino acids. With V trimmed by 5 bases and J by 5 bases, 15 bases remained unmatched. From germline, CDR1 is SGHTA and CDR2 FQGNSA. Worth noting for this clone: Its antigen is undetermined.

The receptor was isolated from a woman between 25 and 40 years old in good health and CMV-seronegative. The specimen sequenced was PBMCs. The chain has TRBV7-2 and TRBJ2-3; 8 bases line up with TRBD2. The CDR3 coding sequence is TGTGCCAGCAGCCGGGGGGGACCGGGGGGGCAAGAAGATACGCAGTATTTT. The encoded protein is CASSRGGPGGQEDTQYF. Full variable domain (rest looked up from reference TRBV7-2 and TRBJ2-3): GAGVSQSPSNKVTEKGKDVELRCDPISGHTALYWYRQSLGQGLEFLIYFQGNSAPDKSGLPSDRFSAERTGGSVSTLTIQRTQQEDSAVYLCASSRGGPGGQEDTQYFGPGTRLTVL.